The 21 T cell receptor beta chains listed next were all sequenced from one sample in a study of blood T cell repertoires in COVID-19. Using immunoSEQ multiplex PCR, the repertoire was profiled, and TCRdb retains in-frame clones only, with some absent. Here the sample spans approximately 14,000 clones, roughly 80% being singletons. Sequenced: peripheral blood. The receptors were sampled from a human donor in a cohort sampled during active COVID-19.

This clone was observed once. V gene TRBV7-8 combines with J gene TRBJ2-7, with 14 bases identical to TRBD2. This CDR3 contains 16 residues. The germline CDR1 and CDR2 sequences are SGHVS and FQNEAQ. The CDR3 nucleotides read TGTGCCAGCAGCTTCTCCGGACTAGCGGGAGGAGGGCAGGAGTTTGTC. Its translation is CASSFSGLAGGGQEFV.

The chain links TRBV4-3 to TRBJ2-7; tentative D call: TRBD2 (6 bases). Germline V gene data show CDR1 as LGHNA and CDR2 as YSLEER. The V end was cut by 1 base, the J end by 2 bases, with 9 bases between. The CDR3 sequence is 14 residues long. The CDR3: CASSQAWGAYEQYF. The CDR3 DNA follows: TGCGCCAGCAGCCAAGCCTGGGGGGCCTACGAGCAGTACTTC.

The chain uses TRBV6-2 or TRBV6-3 and TRBJ1-1; tentative D call: TRBD1 (5 bases). CDR3 length: 16 amino acids. V gave up 6 bases and J gave up 0 bases, with 17 bases separating them. The germline gives CDR1 MNHEY, CDR2 SVGEGT. CDR3 in DNA: TGTGCCAGCAGCCCGGACATAGGTGTAATGAACACTGAAGCTTTCTTT. Its protein is CASSPDIGVMNTEAFF.

The V call is TRBV19, the J call TRBJ2-5; possible D gene TRBD1, 6 bases. Germline loops: CDR1 LNHDA, CDR2 SQIVND (reference sequence). The CDR3 contains 13 residues. The germline V and J ends were trimmed by 8 bases and 2 bases, with 12 bases remaining between them. The CDR3 is CASHSGQQETQYF. CDR3 DNA: TGTGCCAGTCATTCCGGACAGCAAGAGACCCAGTACTTC. The variable domain in full, with the rest retrieved from reference TRBV19 and TRBJ2-5, is DGGITQSPKYLFRKEGQNVTLSCEQNLNHDAMYWYRQDPGQGLRLIYYSQIVNDFQKGDIAEGYSVSREKKESFPLTVTSAQKNPTAFYLCASHSGQQETQYFGPGTRLLVL.

V and J are TRBV2 and TRBJ2-2, with D possibly being TRBD2 (5 bases). Germline CDR1 is SNHLY and CDR2 is FYNNEI. Trimming stripped 5 bases from V and 2 bases from J, with 9 bases between. This CDR3 has 14 amino acids. Written as DNA, the CDR3 is TGTGCCAGCAGTTGGACGGGAAACACCGGGGAGCTGTTTTTT. Translated, it gives CASSWTGNTGELFF.

CDR3 nucleotides: TGCGCCAGCAGCCAAGGGGAGGTAGGAAAGTCTGGAAACACCATATATTTT. Residues: CASSQGEVGKSGNTIYF. The chain links TRBV4-3 to TRBJ1-3; unclear D gene. The germline V and J ends were trimmed by 1 base and 1 base, with 14 bases remaining between them. Germline V gene lookup returns CDR1 LGHNA and CDR2 YSLEER. The CDR3 has 17 amino acids.

The chain employs TRBV30 and TRBJ2-7, with 8 bases matching TRBD1. V dropped 1 base and J dropped 3; count of bases not matched to a gene: 2. Germline lookup yields CDR1 GTSNPN and CDR2 SVGIG (reference sequence). The CDR3 has 13 residues. The CDR3 nucleotides are TGTGCCTGGAGTGCCGGACAGGGCTACGAGCAGTACTTC. Protein: CAWSAGQGYEQYF.

The chain combines TRBV30 with TRBJ2-7; a weak D match, TRBD1 (6 bases). Germline CDR1 reads GTSNPN; CDR2 reads SVGIG (reference sequence). The CDR3 is 15 residues long. With 7 bases removed from V and 2 bases from J, the gap between germline ends came to 21 bases. As DNA, the CDR3 is TGTGCCTCGCGGCGGGCCAGGGGCCCTACCTACGAGCAGTACTTC. It translates to CASRRARGPTYEQYF.

The gene calls are TRBV28 and TRBJ2-7; 7 bases agree with TRBD1. V trimming: 7 bases; J trimming: 3 bases; junction bases outside the gene matches: 9. Germline CDR1 reads MDHEN; CDR2 reads SYDVKM. CDR3 length: 14 amino acids. CDR3 coding DNA: TGTGCCAGCAAACCCGGGACAGCTTACTACGAGCAGTACTTC. Translating gives CASKPGTAYYEQYF.

This clone was detected once. The chain joins TRBV6-1 to TRBJ2-1; 14 bases align to TRBD2. Trimming removed 4 bases from V and 7 bases from J; junction bases left unmatched: 9. This CDR3 comprises 17 residues. Germline-derived CDR1 and CDR2 are MNHNS and SASEGT. DNA of the CDR3: TGTGCCAGCAGTGGGGGACTAGCGGGAGAGCCTTGGAATGAGCAGTTCTTC. Translating it yields CASSGGLAGEPWNEQFF.

The chain couples TRBV9 to TRBJ2-1; perhaps TRBD2 as D (6 bases). The V end was cut by 5 bases, the J end by 5 bases, with 11 bases between. CDR1 SGDLS and CDR2 YYNGEE come from the germline V gene. The CDR3 contains 13 residues. The chain's CDR3 is CASSIAEHNEQFF. As DNA, the CDR3 is TGTGCCAGCAGTATAGCGGAGCACAATGAGCAGTTCTTC.

In its sample, this clone was seen once. The V and J genes are TRBV4-3 and TRBJ1-5; no clear D gene. The CDR3 has 15 amino acids. The V gene lost 0 bases and the J gene lost 4 bases, with 10 bases spanning the gap. Germline CDR1 reads LGHNA; CDR2 reads YSLEER. The CDR3 nucleotides are TGCGCCAGCAGCCAAGACATGGTCCAGAATCAGCCCCAGCATTTT. This translates into CASSQDMVQNQPQHF.

The genes are TRBV6-1 and TRBJ2-1; no firm D call. V lost 0 bases, J lost 12 bases, and 9 bases lay in between. CDR1 is MNHNS, CDR2 SASEGT, per germline. CDR3 length: 12 residues. This chain's CDR3 is CASSEARRRQFF. CDR3 sequence (DNA): TGTGCCAGCAGTGAAGCGCGGCGAAGGCAGTTCTTC.

V and J are TRBV27 and TRBJ2-1, with a tentative D call TRBD1 (5 bases). V lost 10 bases and J lost 13, with 20 bases in between. The CDR3 totals 12 residues. Germline assignment: CDR1 MNHEY and CDR2 SMNVEV (reference sequence). In DNA form, the CDR3 reads TGTGCCACCTCCCATTCGCAGGGTGTTCAGTTCTTC. Protein product: CATSHSQGVQFF.

By sample share, this clone is large. This chain joins TRBV27 and TRBJ2-3, with D perhaps TRBD1 (6 bases). Trimming removed 7 bases from V and 2 bases from J, with 13 bases in between. This CDR3 has 14 amino acids. Germline CDR1 is MNHEY and CDR2 is SMNVEV (reference sequence). Here the CDR3 DNA reads TGTGCCAGCACCCAGGGGACCCTCACAGATACGCAGTATTTT. It translates to CASTQGTLTDTQYF.

The rearrangement uses TRBV5-6 and TRBJ2-2, with D unresolved. V lost 6 bases, J lost 6 bases, and 6 bases lay in between. CDR3 length: 11 residues. Germline V CDR1 and CDR2: SGHDT, YYEEEE. CDR3: CASKQSGELFF. The CDR3 DNA reads TGTGCCAGCAAACAGTCCGGGGAGCTGTTTTTT.

The chain links TRBV3-1 (or the pseudogene TRBV3-2) to TRBJ2-5; no definite D call. The V gene lost 1 base and the J gene lost 4 bases, with 7 bases spanning the gap. Per the germline V gene, CDR1 is LGHDT and CDR2 is YNNKEL (reference sequence). The CDR3 covers 13 residues. The chain's CDR3 is CASSQGPSETQYF. Written as DNA, the CDR3 is TGTGCCAGCAGCCAAGGGCCTTCAGAGACCCAGTACTTC.

The chain carries TRBV7-8 and TRBJ2-7, with 8 bases fitting TRBD1. The V gene end was trimmed by 3 bases and the J gene end by 7 bases; junction bases not matched to a gene: 11. The V gene's germline CDR1 is SGHVS and CDR2 FQNEAQ. This CDR3 spans 15 amino acids. The CDR3 loop is CASSFTGGPTGEQYF. The CDR3 DNA is TGTGCCAGCAGCTTCACAGGGGGGCCAACGGGTGAGCAGTACTTC. Looking up the rest from reference TRBV7-8 and TRBJ2-7 gives the full variable domain: GAGVSQSPRYKVAKRGQDVALRCDPISGHVSLFWYQQALGQGPEFLTYFQNEAQLDKSGLPSDRFFAERPEGSVSTLKIQRTQQEDSAVYLCASSFTGGPTGEQYFGPGTRLTVT.

The chain links TRBV5-1 to TRBJ1-5, with TRBD1 as a possible D gene (6 bases). The CDR3 loop spans 15 amino acids. From germline, CDR1 is SGHRS and CDR2 YFSETQ. V shed 0 bases and J shed 5 bases, with 12 bases lying between them. CDR3 coding DNA: TGCGCCAGCAGCTTGGCCGGACAGATTGATCAGCCCCAGCATTTT. Translating it yields CASSLAGQIDQPQHF.

This chain uses TRBV28 with TRBJ2-3, with D possibly being TRBD2 (6 bases). CDR1 is MDHEN, CDR2 SYDVKM, per germline. Trimming shortened V by 6 bases and J by 2 bases, and 24 bases separated the two germline ends. The CDR3 has 18 amino acids. The CDR3 DNA follows: TGTGCCAGCAGCCACGGAGGGGAAGCGTACCTAGACACAGATACGCAGTATTTT. This sequence encodes CASSHGGEAYLDTDTQYF.

Only one count was recorded for this clone. The V call is TRBV28, the J call TRBJ1-2; possible D gene TRBD1, 6 bases. CDR1 and CDR2 from the germline V gene are MDHEN and SYDVKM. The CDR3 covers 15 residues. The V end was cut by 5 bases, the J end by 4 bases, with 17 bases between. The CDR3: CASSQSWTATYGYTF. DNA for the CDR3: TGTGCCAGCAGTCAATCCTGGACAGCTACCTATGGCTACACCTTC.